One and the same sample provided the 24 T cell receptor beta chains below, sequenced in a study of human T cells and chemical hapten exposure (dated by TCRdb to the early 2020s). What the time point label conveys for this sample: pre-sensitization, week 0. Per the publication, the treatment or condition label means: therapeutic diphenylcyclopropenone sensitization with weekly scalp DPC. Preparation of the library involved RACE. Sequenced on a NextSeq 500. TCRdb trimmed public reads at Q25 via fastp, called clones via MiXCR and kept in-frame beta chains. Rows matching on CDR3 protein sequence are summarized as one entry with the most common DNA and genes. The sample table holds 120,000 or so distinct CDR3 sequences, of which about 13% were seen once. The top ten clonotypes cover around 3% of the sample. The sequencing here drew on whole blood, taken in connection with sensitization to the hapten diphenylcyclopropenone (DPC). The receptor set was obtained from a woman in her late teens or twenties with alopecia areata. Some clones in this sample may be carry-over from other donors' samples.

The DNA of the CDR3 is TGCAGTGCTAGAAGGGGCCCGGGACGGAACTATGGCTACACCTTC. Translating it yields CSARRGPGRNYGYTF. The chain employs TRBV20-1 and TRBJ1-2, with D possibly being TRBD1 (5 bases). Germline V gives CDR1 DFQATT, CDR2 SNEGSKA (reference sequence). The CDR3 spans 15 residues. V lost 2 bases, J lost 2 bases, and 15 bases lay in between.

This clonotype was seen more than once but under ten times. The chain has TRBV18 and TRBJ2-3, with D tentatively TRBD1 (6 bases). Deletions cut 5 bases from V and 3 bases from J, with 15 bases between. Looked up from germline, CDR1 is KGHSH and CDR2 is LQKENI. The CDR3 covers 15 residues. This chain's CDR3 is CASSDRRTGTDTQYF. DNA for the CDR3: TGTGCCAGCTCAGACAGGAGGACGGGGACAGATACGCAGTATTTT. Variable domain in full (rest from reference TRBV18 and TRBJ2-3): NAGVMQNPRHLVRRRGQEARLRCSPMKGHSHVYWYRQLPEEGLKFMVYLQKENIIDESGMPKERFSAEFPKEGPSILRIQQVVRGDSAAYFCASSDRRTGTDTQYFGPGTRLTVL.

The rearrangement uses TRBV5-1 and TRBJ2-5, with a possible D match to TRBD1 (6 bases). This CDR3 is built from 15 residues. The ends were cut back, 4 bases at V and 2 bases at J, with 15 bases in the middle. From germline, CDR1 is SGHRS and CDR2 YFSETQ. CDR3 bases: TGCGCCAGCAGCGCCTTGGACAGAGTACAAGAGACCCAGTACTTC. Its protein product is CASSALDRVQETQYF.

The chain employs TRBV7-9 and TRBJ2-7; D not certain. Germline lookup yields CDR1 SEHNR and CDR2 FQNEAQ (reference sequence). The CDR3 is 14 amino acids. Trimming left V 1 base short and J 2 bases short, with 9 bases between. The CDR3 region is CASSLEANTYEQYF. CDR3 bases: TGTGCCAGCAGCTTAGAGGCCAATACCTACGAGCAGTACTTC.

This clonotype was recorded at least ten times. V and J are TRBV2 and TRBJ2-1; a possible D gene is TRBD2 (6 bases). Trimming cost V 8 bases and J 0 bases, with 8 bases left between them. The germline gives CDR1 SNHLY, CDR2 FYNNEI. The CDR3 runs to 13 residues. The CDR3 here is CASVGGSYNEQFF. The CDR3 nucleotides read TGTGCCAGCGTGGGAGGCTCCTACAATGAGCAGTTCTTC.

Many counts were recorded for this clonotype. Here the CDR3 DNA reads TGTGCCAGCAGCTTCGAACTCGACTATGGCTACACCTTC. Amino acids: CASSFELDYGYTF. The chain couples TRBV11-1 to TRBJ1-2, with no clear D. The V gene lost 3 bases and the J gene lost 3 bases, with 8 bases spanning the gap. Germline assignment: CDR1 SGHAT and CDR2 FQDESV (reference sequence). This CDR3 has 13 amino acids.

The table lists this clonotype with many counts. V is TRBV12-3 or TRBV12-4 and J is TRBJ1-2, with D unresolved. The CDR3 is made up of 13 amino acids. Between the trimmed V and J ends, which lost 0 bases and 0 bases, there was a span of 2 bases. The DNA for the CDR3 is TGTGCCAGCAGTTTAGCCCCTAACTATGGCTACACCTTC. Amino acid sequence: CASSLAPNYGYTF.

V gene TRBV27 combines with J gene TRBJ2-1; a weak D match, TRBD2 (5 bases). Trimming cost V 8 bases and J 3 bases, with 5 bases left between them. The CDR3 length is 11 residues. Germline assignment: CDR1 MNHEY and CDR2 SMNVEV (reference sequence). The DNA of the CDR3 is TGTGCCAGCGAGGGCTACAATGAGCAGTTCTTC. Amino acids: CASEGYNEQFF.

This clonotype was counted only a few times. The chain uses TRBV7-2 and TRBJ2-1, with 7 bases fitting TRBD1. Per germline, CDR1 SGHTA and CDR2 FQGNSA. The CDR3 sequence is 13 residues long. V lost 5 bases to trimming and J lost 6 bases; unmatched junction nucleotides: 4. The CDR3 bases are TGTGCCAGCAGCCCCACAGGGGTCAATGAGCAGTTCTTC. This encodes CASSPTGVNEQFF.

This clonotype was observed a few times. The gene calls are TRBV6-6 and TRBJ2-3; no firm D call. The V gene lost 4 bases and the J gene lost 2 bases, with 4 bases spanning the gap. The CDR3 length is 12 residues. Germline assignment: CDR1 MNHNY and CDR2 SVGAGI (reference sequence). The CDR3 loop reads CASSSATDTQYF. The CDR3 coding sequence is TGTGCCAGCAGTTCCGCCACAGATACGCAGTATTTT.

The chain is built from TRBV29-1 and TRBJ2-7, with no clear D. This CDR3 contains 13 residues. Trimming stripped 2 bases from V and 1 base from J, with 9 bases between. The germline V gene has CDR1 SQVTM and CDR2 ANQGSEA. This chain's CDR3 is CSVESSTSYEQYF. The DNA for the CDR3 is TGCAGCGTTGAATCCTCTACATCCTACGAGCAGTACTTC.

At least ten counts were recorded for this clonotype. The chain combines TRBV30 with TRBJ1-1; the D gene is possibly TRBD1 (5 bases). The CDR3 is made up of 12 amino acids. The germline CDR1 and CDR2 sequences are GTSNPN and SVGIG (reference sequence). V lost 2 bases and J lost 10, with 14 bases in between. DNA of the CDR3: TGTGCCTGGAGTCAAGGGGTGAGGCCAGCTTTCTTT. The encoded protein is CAWSQGVRPAFF.

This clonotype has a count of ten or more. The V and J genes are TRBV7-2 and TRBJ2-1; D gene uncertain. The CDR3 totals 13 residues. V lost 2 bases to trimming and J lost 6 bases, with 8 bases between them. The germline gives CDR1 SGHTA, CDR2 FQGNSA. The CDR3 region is CASSLRDFNEQFF. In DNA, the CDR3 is TGTGCCAGCAGCTTAAGGGATTTCAATGAGCAGTTCTTC.

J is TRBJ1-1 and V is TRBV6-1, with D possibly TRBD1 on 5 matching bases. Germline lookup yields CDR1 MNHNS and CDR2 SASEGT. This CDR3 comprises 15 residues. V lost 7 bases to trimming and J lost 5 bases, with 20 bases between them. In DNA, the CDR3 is TGTGCCAGCATCTGGGGCTCGCTCCGATTAACTGAAGCTTTCTTT. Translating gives CASIWGSLRLTEAFF.

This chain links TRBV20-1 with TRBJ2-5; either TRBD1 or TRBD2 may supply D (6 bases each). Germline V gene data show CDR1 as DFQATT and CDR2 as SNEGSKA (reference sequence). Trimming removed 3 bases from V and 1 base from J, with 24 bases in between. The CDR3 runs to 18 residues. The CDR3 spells CSARLEVGGGPIQETQYF. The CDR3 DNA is TGCAGTGCTAGGTTGGAAGTTGGTGGGGGGCCTATCCAAGAGACCCAGTACTTC.

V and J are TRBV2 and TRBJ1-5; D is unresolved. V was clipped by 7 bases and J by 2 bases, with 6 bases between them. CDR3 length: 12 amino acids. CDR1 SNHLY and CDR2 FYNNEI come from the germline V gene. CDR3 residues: CASNLGNQPQHF. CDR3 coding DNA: TGTGCCAGCAACCTTGGCAATCAGCCCCAGCATTTT.

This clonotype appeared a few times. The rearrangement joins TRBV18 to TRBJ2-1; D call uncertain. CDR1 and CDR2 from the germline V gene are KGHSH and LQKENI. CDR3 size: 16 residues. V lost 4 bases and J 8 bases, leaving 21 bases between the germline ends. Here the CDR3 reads CASSLRVSAPLDEQFF. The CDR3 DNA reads TGTGCCAGCTCACTCCGGGTGTCGGCCCCTTTAGATGAGCAGTTCTTC.

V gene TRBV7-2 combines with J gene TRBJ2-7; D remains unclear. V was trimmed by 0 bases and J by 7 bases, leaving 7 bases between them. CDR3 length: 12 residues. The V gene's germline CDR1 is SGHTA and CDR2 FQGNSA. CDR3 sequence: CASSLAVGEQYF. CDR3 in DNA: TGTGCCAGCAGCTTAGCCGTTGGAGAGCAGTACTTC.

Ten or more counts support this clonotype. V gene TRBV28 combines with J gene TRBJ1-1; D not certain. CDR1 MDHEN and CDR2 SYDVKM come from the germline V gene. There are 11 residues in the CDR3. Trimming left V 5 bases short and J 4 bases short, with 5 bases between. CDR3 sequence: CASSPLTEAFF. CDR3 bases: TGTGCCAGCAGTCCCCTCACTGAAGCTTTCTTT.

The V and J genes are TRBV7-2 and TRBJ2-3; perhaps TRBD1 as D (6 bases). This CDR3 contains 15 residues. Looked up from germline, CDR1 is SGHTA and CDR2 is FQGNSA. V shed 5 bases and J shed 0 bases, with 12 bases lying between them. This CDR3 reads CASSRRGESTDTQYF. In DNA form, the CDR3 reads TGTGCCAGCAGCCGCAGGGGAGAGAGCACAGATACGCAGTATTTT.

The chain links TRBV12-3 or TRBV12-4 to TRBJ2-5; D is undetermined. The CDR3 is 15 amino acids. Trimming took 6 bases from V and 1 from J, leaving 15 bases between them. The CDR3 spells CASRADGARQETQYF. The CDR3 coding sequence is TGTGCCAGCAGGGCGGACGGCGCCCGCCAAGAGACCCAGTACTTC.

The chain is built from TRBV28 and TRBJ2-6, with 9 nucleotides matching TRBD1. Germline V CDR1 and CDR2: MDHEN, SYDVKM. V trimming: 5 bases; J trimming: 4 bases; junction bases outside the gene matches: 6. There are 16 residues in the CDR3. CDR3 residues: CASSGTGFFGANVLTF. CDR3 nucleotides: TGTGCCAGCAGTGGGACAGGGTTTTTCGGGGCCAACGTCCTGACTTTC.

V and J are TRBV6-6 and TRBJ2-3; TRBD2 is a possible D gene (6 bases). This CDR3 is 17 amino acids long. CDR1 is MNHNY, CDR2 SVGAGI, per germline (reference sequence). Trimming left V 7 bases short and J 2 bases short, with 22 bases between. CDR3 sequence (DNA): TGTGCCAGCATCCTCTCACCCCGGGGGTCTGACACAGATACGCAGTATTTT. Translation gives CASILSPRGSDTDTQYF.

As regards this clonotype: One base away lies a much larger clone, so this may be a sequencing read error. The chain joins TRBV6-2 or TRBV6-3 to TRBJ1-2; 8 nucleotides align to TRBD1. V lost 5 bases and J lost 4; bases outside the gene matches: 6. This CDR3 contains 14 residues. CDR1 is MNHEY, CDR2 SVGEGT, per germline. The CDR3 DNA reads TGTGCCAGCAGTACGACAGGGGCTGGCTATGGCTACACCTTC. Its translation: CASSTTGAGYGYTF.